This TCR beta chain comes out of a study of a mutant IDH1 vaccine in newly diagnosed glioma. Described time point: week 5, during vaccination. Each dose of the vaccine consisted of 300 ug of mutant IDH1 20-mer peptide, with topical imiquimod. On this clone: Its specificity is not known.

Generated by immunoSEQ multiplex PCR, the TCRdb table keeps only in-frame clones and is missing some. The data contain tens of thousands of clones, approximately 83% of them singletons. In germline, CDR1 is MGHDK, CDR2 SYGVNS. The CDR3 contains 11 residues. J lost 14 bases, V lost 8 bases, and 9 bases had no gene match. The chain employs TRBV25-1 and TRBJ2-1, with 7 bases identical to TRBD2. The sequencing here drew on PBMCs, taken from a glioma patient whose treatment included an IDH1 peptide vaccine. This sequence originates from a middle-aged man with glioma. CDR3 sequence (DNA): TGTGCCAGCGGGCTTTGGGGACTAAAGTTCTTC. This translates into CASGLWGLKFF.